A selection of T cell receptor beta chains follows, all from one sample in a study of CD8+ T cells in alopecia areata. This table comes from immunoSEQ multiplex PCR, and its TCRdb copy is limited to in-frame clones, with some not included. The data show about 76,000 clones, 60% to 70% seen once. The specimen was CD8+ T cells sorted from blood, collected at week 24, from a patient treated with tofacitinib. Receptors originate from a human donor with alopecia areata. CDR3s include the opening cysteine and the closing phenylalanine or tryptophan. D genes are given only for firm matches. Part of the rows lack a size; the others show once, few, many or a class for expanded clones.

TRBD2	TRBV19	.	TRBJ2-1	CASRAWEGTSGSHEQFF	TGTGCCAGTAGGGCGTGGGAGGGGACTAGCGGGAGCCATGAGCAGTTCTTC
TRBD1	TRBV7-2	few	TRBJ2-1	CASSGAQGAYNEQFF	TGTGCCAGCTCCGGGGCACAGGGGGCCTACAATGAGCAGTTCTTC
TRBD1	TRBV27	.	TRBJ1-1	CASSARQGIMNTEAFF	TGTGCCAGCAGTGCCCGACAGGGGATAATGAACACTGAAGCTTTCTTT
.	TRBV5-1	.	TRBJ2-2	CASSPPGTENTGELFF	TGCGCCAGCAGCCCGCCCGGGACGGAGAACACCGGGGAGCTGTTTTTT
.	TRBV4-2	.	TRBJ1-2	CASSRTGTSANYGYTF	TGTGCCAGCAGTCGAACTGGTACGTCAGCTAACTATGGCTACACCTTC
TRBD2	TRBV5-1	.	TRBJ2-3	CASSPKALADYTDTQYF	TGCGCCAGCAGCCCGAAGGCCCTAGCGGACTACACAGATACGCAGTATTTT
.	TRBV5-1	.	TRBJ2-5	CASSPPSGRGLQETQYF	TGCGCCAGCAGCCCGCCTTCGGGGCGGGGGCTCCAAGAGACCCAGTACTTC
.	TRBV30	.	TRBJ2-3	CAWSIGGTDTQYF	TGTGCCTGGAGTATAGGGGGAACAGATACGCAGTATTTT
.	TRBV7-2	.	TRBJ1-1	CASSLALTDFAETPNTEAFF	TGTGCCAGCAGCTTAGCCTTGACCGACTTCGCCGAGACACCGAACACTGAAGCTTTCTTT
TRBD1	TRBV29-1	few	TRBJ2-7	CSVDGQGTHEQYF	TGCAGCGTTGACGGACAGGGCACCCACGAGCAGTACTTC
.	TRBV4-1	.	TRBJ1-1	CASSQEIGRNEAFF	TGCGCCAGCAGCCAAGAGATCGGGCGGAATGAAGCTTTCTTT
.	TRBV19	once	TRBJ1-5	CASSILDSNQPQHF	TGTGCCAGTAGTATCTTAGATAGCAATCAGCCCCAGCATTTT
TRBD2	TRBV29-1	.	TRBJ2-1	CSVEVWLAGGPINEQFF	TGCAGCGTTGAAGTTTGGCTAGCGGGGGGGCCGATCAATGAGCAGTTCTTC
.	TRBV29-1	.	TRBJ2-1	CSRDRDSGSRGHNEQFF	TGCAGCCGAGACCGGGACAGTGGATCCCGGGGGCACAATGAGCAGTTCTTC
.	TRBV7-2	.	TRBJ2-1	CASSLGPRGPSLDEQFF	TGTGCCAGCAGCTTGGGCCCCCGGGGGCCGTCTCTGGATGAGCAGTTCTTC